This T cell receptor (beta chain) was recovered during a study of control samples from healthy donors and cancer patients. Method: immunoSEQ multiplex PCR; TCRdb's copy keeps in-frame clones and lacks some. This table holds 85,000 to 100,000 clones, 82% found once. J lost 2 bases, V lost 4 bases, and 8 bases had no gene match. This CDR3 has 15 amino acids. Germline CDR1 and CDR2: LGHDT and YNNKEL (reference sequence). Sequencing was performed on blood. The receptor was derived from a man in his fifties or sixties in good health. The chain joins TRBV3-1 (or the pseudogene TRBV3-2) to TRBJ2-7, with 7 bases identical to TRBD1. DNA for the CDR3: TGTGCCAGCAGCCGGGAACCCACAGGGGCCTACGAGCAGTACTTC. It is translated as CASSREPTGAYEQYF.